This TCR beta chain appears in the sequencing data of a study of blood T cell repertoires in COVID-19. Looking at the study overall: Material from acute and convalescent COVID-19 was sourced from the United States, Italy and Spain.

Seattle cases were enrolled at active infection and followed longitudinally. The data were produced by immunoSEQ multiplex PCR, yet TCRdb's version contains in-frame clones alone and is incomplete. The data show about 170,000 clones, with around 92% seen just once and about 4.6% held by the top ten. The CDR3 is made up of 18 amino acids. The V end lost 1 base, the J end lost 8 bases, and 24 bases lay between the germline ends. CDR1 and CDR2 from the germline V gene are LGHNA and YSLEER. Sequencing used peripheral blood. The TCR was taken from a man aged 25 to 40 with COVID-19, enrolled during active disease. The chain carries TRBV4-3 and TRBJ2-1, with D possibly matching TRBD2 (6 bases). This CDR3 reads CASSQVVTGGESGDEQFF. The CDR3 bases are TGCGCCAGCAGCCAAGTAGTAACCGGCGGGGAGAGTGGAGATGAGCAGTTCTTC.